Presented here are 20 T cell receptor beta chains from one specimen sequenced in a study of CD8 T cells in Susac syndrome. The RNA input was 0.5 to 1 ug, and it was reverse transcribed with random hexamers. Each CDR3 protein is one row after TCRdb ran MiXCR on the immunoSEQ multiplex PCR reads. The table includes 250,000 to 350,000 distinct CDR3 sequences, roughly 85% detected once. Sequenced: CD8+ T cells from PBMCs. The receptor set was obtained from a human donor with multiple sclerosis.

The table lists this clonotype with a few counts. The chain joins TRBV27 to TRBJ2-7, with D unresolved. Trimming removed 4 bases at V and 2 bases at J, with 6 bases between. The CDR3 contains 12 residues. Looked up from germline, CDR1 is MNHEY and CDR2 is SMNVEV (reference sequence). This chain's CDR3 is CASSSRPYEQYF. In DNA, the CDR3 is TGTGCCAGCAGTTCCCGCCCCTACGAGCAGTACTTC.

The V call is TRBV11-1, the J call TRBJ2-7, with 14 bases aligning to TRBD2. Germline V CDR1 and CDR2: SGHAT, FQDESV (reference sequence). The CDR3 totals 20 residues. Trimming cost V 5 bases and J 2 bases; bases outside gene matches: 17. DNA of the CDR3: TGTGCCAGCAGCCACCTAACGGGACTAGCGGGAGAGCCTTATACCTACGAGCAGTACTTC. Encoded protein: CASSHLTGLAGEPYTYEQYF.

This rearrangement joins TRBV2 to TRBJ1-1; D is perhaps TRBD1 (6 bases). V was clipped by 6 bases and J by 6 bases, with 17 bases between them. The CDR3 loop spans 14 amino acids. The germline CDR1 and CDR2 sequences are SNHLY and FYNNEI. The CDR3 region has the DNA TGTGCCAGCAGAGGGGGGGCAAGTATACCTGAAGCTTTCTTT. This encodes CASRGGASIPEAFF.

This clonotype was seen only a few times. The chain is built from TRBV3-1 and TRBJ2-7, with TRBD2 identical over 13 bases. This CDR3 spans 14 amino acids. The V segment lost 10 bases and the J segment 5 bases; nucleotides outside the gene matches: 8. Germline CDR1 LGHDT, CDR2 YNNKEL (reference sequence). The CDR3 sequence: CATRLAGGANEQYF. DNA for the CDR3: TGTGCCACAAGACTAGCGGGAGGTGCTAACGAGCAGTACTTC.

The gene calls are TRBV11-1 and TRBJ2-1; TRBD2 agrees at 11 bases. With 2 bases clipped from V and 0 bases from J, the junction kept 12 bases outside the gene matches. Germline V CDR1 and CDR2: SGHAT, FQDESV (reference sequence). CDR3 length equals 20 residues. Here the CDR3 reads CASSLSSGLADRSSYNEQFF. CDR3 nucleotides: TGTGCCAGCAGCTTATCCTCGGGACTAGCGGATAGAAGCTCCTACAATGAGCAGTTCTTC.

The chain recombines TRBV14 with TRBJ1-3; no firm D call. The CDR3 spans 14 residues. The ends were cut back, 0 bases at V and 0 bases at J, with 3 bases in the middle. Germline V lookup: CDR1 SGHDN, CDR2 FVKESK. The CDR3 here is CASSQDSSGNTIYF. The CDR3 nucleotides are TGTGCCAGCAGCCAAGACAGCTCTGGAAACACCATATATTTT.

There are a few counts of this clonotype. J is TRBJ2-7 and V is TRBV7-9; 9 nucleotides agree with TRBD2. CDR3 length: 16 residues. The ends lost 5 bases at V and 0 bases at J; junction bases unmatched: 8. Germline CDR1 and CDR2: SEHNR and FQNEAQ (reference sequence). The CDR3 nucleotides are TGTGCCAGCAGCCCCCCCCTAGCGGGGCTCTCCTACGAGCAGTACTTC. It is translated as CASSPPLAGLSYEQYF. The full variable domain, rest sourced from reference TRBV7-9 and TRBJ2-7, is DTGVSQNPRHKITKRGQNVTFRCDPISEHNRLYWYRQTLGQGPEFLTYFQNEAQLEKSRLLSDRFSAERPKGSFSTLEIQRTEQGDSAMYLCASSPPLAGLSYEQYFGPGTRLTVT.

The rearrangement links TRBV15 to TRBJ2-7; 7 nucleotides line up with TRBD2. This CDR3 region has 14 residues. Per the germline V gene, CDR1 is LNHNV and CDR2 is YYDKDF (reference sequence). The trim removed 1 base at V and 2 bases at J, leaving 2 bases unmatched. The CDR3 DNA follows: TGTGCCACCAGCAGAGTACTAGCGCCCTACGAGCAGTACTTC. Translation: CATSRVLAPYEQYF.

J is TRBJ2-1 and V is TRBV9; 7 bases match TRBD2. CDR1 and CDR2 from the germline V gene are SGDLS and YYNGEE. The CDR3 runs to 15 residues. With V trimmed by 3 bases and J by 0 bases, 3 bases remained unmatched. The chain's CDR3 is CASSGREGSYNEQFF. CDR3 sequence (DNA): TGTGCCAGCAGCGGAAGGGAGGGCTCCTACAATGAGCAGTTCTTC.

The V gene is TRBV9, the J gene TRBJ1-5, with a tentative D call TRBD1 (5 bases). Trimming shortened V by 7 bases and J by 3 bases, and 14 bases separated the two germline ends. Germline loops: CDR1 SGDLS, CDR2 YYNGEE. CDR3 length: 14 amino acids. CDR3 nucleotide sequence: TGTGCCAGCGGGGCAGGGCCCTCCAATCAGCCCCAGCATTTT. This gives the protein CASGAGPSNQPQHF. Drawing the rest from reference TRBV9 and TRBJ1-5, the complete variable domain is DSGVTQTPKHLITATGQRVTLRCSPRSGDLSVYWYQQSLDQGLQFLIQYYNGEERAKGNILERFSAQQFPDLHSELNLSSLELGDSALYFCASGAGPSNQPQHFGDGTRLSIL.

The rearrangement links TRBV19 to TRBJ1-5, with unresolved D. V was shortened by 7 bases and J by 3 bases, with 10 bases between the two germline ends. Germline V gene data show CDR1 as LNHDA and CDR2 as SQIVND (reference sequence). The CDR3 consists of 13 residues. The CDR3 sequence is CASTMGVNQPQHF. In nucleotides, the CDR3 is TGTGCCAGTACCATGGGTGTCAATCAGCCCCAGCATTTT.

V and J are TRBV28 and TRBJ2-7; 7 bases match TRBD2. The CDR3 has 13 residues. Per germline, CDR1 MDHEN and CDR2 SYDVKM. Germline trimming cut 3 bases from V and 5 bases from J; bases unmatched to any gene: 4. DNA for the CDR3: TGTGCCAGCAGTTTTGGGGAGGGTCACGAGCAGTACTTC. Translation: CASSFGEGHEQYF.

The rearrangement links TRBV19 to TRBJ2-1; D gene ambiguous. The CDR3 sequence is 12 residues long. Deletions cut 3 bases from V and 9 bases from J, with 9 bases between. Germline V gene lookup returns CDR1 LNHDA and CDR2 SQIVND (reference sequence). This CDR3 reads CASSIGNPEQFF. Here the CDR3 DNA reads TGTGCCAGTAGTATCGGCAACCCTGAGCAGTTCTTC.

The chain carries TRBV5-6 and TRBJ1-1, with unresolved D. Between the trimmed V and J ends, which lost 3 bases and 9 bases, there was a span of 21 bases. The germline V gene has CDR1 SGHDT and CDR2 YYEEEE. CDR3 length: 15 residues. CDR3 coding DNA: TGTGCCAGCAGCTGGGGTACCGGTGCCTCAGAAAAAGCTTTCTTT. Residues: CASSWGTGASEKAFF.

This chain uses TRBV9 with TRBJ2-3; 8 positions match TRBD2. With V trimmed by 2 bases and J by 0 bases, 5 bases remained unmatched. The length of the CDR3 is 16 residues. CDR1 is SGDLS, CDR2 YYNGEE, per germline. The DNA for the CDR3 is TGTGCCAGCAGCGTCGCTAGCGGGTACAGCACAGATACGCAGTATTTT. Residues: CASSVASGYSTDTQYF.

The rearrangement uses TRBV25-1 and TRBJ2-1; 7 positions agree with TRBD2. The CDR3 contains 15 residues. J was trimmed by 8 bases and V by 1 base; bases with no gene match: 8. Per germline, CDR1 MGHDK and CDR2 SYGVNS. The CDR3 here is CASSELGERGDEQFF. The CDR3 nucleotides read TGTGCCAGCAGTGAATTGGGGGAGCGGGGTGATGAGCAGTTCTTC.

This chain joins TRBV6-5 and TRBJ1-5; D might be TRBD1 (6 bases). The V and J ends lost 5 bases and 7 bases respectively, with 18 bases between them. The CDR3 has 15 amino acids. Germline-derived CDR1 and CDR2 are MNHEY and SVGAGI. CDR3 region: CASSTGRGLGQPQHF. The CDR3 DNA sequence: TGTGCCAGCAGTACGGGCAGGGGTCTGGGCCAGCCCCAGCATTTT.

Here the CDR3 reads CASSYAEAPYNEQFF. The CDR3 DNA sequence: TGTGCCAGCAGTTACGCGGAGGCTCCCTACAATGAGCAGTTCTTC. This chain joins TRBV13 and TRBJ2-1, with D perhaps TRBD2 (5 bases). From germline, CDR1 is PRHDT and CDR2 FYEKMQ (reference sequence). Trimming shortened V by 6 bases and J by 2 bases, and 14 bases separated the two germline ends. This CDR3 has 15 amino acids.

This sequence joins TRBV7-9 and TRBJ2-7, with 10 bases fitting TRBD1. CDR3 length equals 16 residues. Germline CDR1 SEHNR, CDR2 FQNEAQ (reference sequence). The V and J ends lost 3 bases and 3 bases, in that order; junction bases with no gene match: 8. The chain's CDR3 is CASSFAGTGAVYEQYF. DNA for the CDR3: TGTGCCAGCAGCTTCGCGGGGACAGGGGCCGTCTACGAGCAGTACTTC.

The chain recombines TRBV27 with TRBJ2-1; TRBD2 matches at 11 bases. After removal of 3 bases from V and 15 bases from J, the junction contained 4 bases not matched to a gene. The CDR3 spans 12 residues. Per the germline V gene, CDR1 is MNHEY and CDR2 is SMNVEV (reference sequence). The DNA of the CDR3 is TGTGCCAGCAGTTTTAGCGGGAGGGTAACGTTCTTC. This translates into CASSFSGRVTFF.